This T cell receptor (beta chain) emerged from a study of T cells after yellow fever vaccination. In its sample, this clonotype was seen many times. This CDR3 has 15 amino acids. The germline gives CDR1 SGHVS, CDR2 FNYEAQ. Trimming took 1 base from V and 3 from J; bases not matched to a gene: 4. TCRdb re-analysed the 5' RACE reads in MiXCR, keeping a single row per CDR3 protein. This table holds 150,000 to 200,000 distinct CDR3 sequences, 5.5% to 7.5% found once. Here the sequenced sample was CD4+ T cells sorted from PBMCs, taken on the day of the first yellow fever vaccination. This TCR was sampled from a man aged 18-30 years who received the YFV17D yellow fever vaccine. The V and J genes are TRBV7-6 and TRBJ2-7, with 9 nucleotides matching TRBD1. The CDR3 reads CASSLGQGDNYEQYF. In DNA form, the CDR3 reads TGTGCCAGCAGCTTAGGACAGGGGGATAACTACGAGCAGTACTTC.